These 2 T cell receptor beta chains were sequenced from one sample in a study of human T cells and chemical hapten exposure. Regarding time point: patch test 2, 6 weeks after DPC sensitization. Specified treatment: therapeutic diphenylcyclopropenone sensitization with weekly scalp DPC. TCRdb analysed the RACE reads with MiXCR anew, one entry per CDR3 protein. This sample carries 65,000 to 95,000 distinct CDR3 sequences, 6% to 8.5% of them seen once, and the ten largest clones take 1.3%. The starting material was whole blood, obtained in connection with sensitization to the hapten diphenylcyclopropenone (DPC). These receptors were taken from a woman in her twenties or thirties with alopecia areata. Some clones in this sample may be carry-over from other donors' samples.

This clonotype was observed a few times. The chain is built from TRBV11-2 and TRBJ1-1, with D possibly TRBD1 on 6 matching bases. CDR1 is SGHAT and CDR2 is FQNNGV in the germline V gene. V was clipped by 5 bases and J by 2 bases, with 12 bases between them. The CDR3 loop spans 14 amino acids. CDR3 nucleotide sequence: TGTGCCAGCAGCATACAGGGATCCAACACTGAAGCTTTCTTT. It is translated as CASSIQGSNTEAFF.

This clonotype was counted a few times. The chain couples TRBV20-1 to TRBJ1-2; 7 bases match TRBD1. The V and J ends lost 6 bases and 3 bases, in that order; junction bases with no gene match: 7. The CDR3 covers 13 residues. In germline, CDR1 is DFQATT, CDR2 SNEGSKA (reference sequence). The DNA for the CDR3 is TGCAGTGCGGGAGACAGGGCGGACTATGGCTACACCTTC. This translates into CSAGDRADYGYTF.